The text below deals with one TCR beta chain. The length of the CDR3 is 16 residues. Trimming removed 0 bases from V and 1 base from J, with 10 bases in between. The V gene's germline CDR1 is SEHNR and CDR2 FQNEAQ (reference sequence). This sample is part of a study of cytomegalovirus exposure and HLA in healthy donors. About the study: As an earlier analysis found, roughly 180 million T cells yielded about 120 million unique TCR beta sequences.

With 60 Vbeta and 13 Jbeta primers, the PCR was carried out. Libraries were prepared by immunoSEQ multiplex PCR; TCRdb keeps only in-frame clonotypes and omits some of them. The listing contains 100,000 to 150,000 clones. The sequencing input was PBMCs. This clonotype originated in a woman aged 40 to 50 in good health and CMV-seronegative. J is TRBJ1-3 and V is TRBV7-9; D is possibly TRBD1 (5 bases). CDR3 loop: CASSLAKTESGNTIYF. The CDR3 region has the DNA TGTGCCAGCAGCTTAGCCAAGACAGAATCTGGAAACACCATATATTTT.